The 7 T cell receptor beta chains reported below all come from one sample, sequenced in a study of shared clonotypes between healthy human individuals. Some clones are missing from TCRdb's copy, which holds only in-frame ones; the method was immunoSEQ multiplex PCR. This repertoire shows about 610,000 clones, 97% found once; its top ten account for 0.045% to 0.06%. Sequencing was done on a sample of naive CD4+ T cells sorted from blood. The subset: CD45RA+ positively selected. These receptor sequences come from a woman aged 30 to 39 in good health.

The CDR3 DNA sequence: TGCGCCAGCAGCCGGAGAGCGGGTCCTTCCACAGATACGCAGTATTTT. Protein sequence: CASSRRAGPSTDTQYF. This chain uses TRBV4-1 with TRBJ2-3; perhaps TRBD2 as D (6 bases). The CDR3 sequence is 16 residues long. Germline lookup yields CDR1 MGHRA and CDR2 YSYEKL. Trimming shortened V by 4 bases and J by 2 bases, and 16 bases separated the two germline ends.

V is TRBV19 and J is TRBJ2-3; 7 bases are a match to TRBD1. The trim removed 4 bases at V and 0 bases at J, leaving 10 bases unmatched. From germline, CDR1 is LNHDA and CDR2 SQIVND (reference sequence). The CDR3 spans 17 residues. The CDR3 DNA reads TGTGCCAGTAGTACGCACAGGGGTATGTCGAGCACAGATACGCAGTATTTT. Translating gives CASSTHRGMSSTDTQYF.

CDR3 loop: CASKRAGSQPQHF. CDR3 nucleotide sequence: TGTGCCAGCAAAAGGGCAGGGTCTCAGCCCCAGCATTTT. The J gene is TRBJ1-5, the V gene TRBV28, with D maybe TRBD1 (5 bases). Trimming cost V 7 bases and J 6 bases, with 13 bases left between them. CDR3 length: 13 amino acids. Germline lookup yields CDR1 MDHEN and CDR2 SYDVKM.

The chain combines TRBV2 with TRBJ2-7, with TRBD1 matching over 7 bases. V lost 0 bases to trimming and J lost 3 bases; unmatched junction nucleotides: 5. Germline CDR1 and CDR2: SNHLY and FYNNEI. This CDR3 has 15 residues. CDR3 coding DNA: TGTGCCAGCAGTGAAGCGGGGACAGATAGCTACGAGCAGTACTTC. Translating it yields CASSEAGTDSYEQYF.

The chain joins TRBV9 to TRBJ1-5, with 7 nucleotides matching TRBD1. The CDR3 is made up of 15 amino acids. J lost 0 bases, V lost 4 bases, and 4 bases had no gene match. CDR1 SGDLS and CDR2 YYNGEE come from the germline V gene. The CDR3 bases are TGTGCCAGCAGCTATACAGGGGATAGCAATCAGCCCCAGCATTTT. It codes for CASSYTGDSNQPQHF. Filled out from reference TRBV9 and TRBJ1-5, the complete variable domain reads DSGVTQTPKHLITATGQRVTLRCSPRSGDLSVYWYQQSLDQGLQFLIQYYNGEERAKGNILERFSAQQFPDLHSELNLSSLELGDSALYFCASSYTGDSNQPQHFGDGTRLSIL.

This clone has a handful of counts. This sequence joins TRBV9 and TRBJ1-1; D uncertain. The CDR3 is 14 residues long. The V end was cut by 3 bases, the J end by 3 bases, with 12 bases between. From germline, CDR1 is SGDLS and CDR2 YYNGEE. The CDR3 sequence: CASSAGLVDTEAFF. The CDR3 DNA is TGTGCCAGCAGCGCCGGACTGGTGGACACTGAAGCTTTCTTT.

The rearrangement links TRBV27 to TRBJ2-3; D gene ambiguous. CDR3 length equals 16 residues. Between the trimmed V and J ends, which lost 5 bases and 7 bases, there was a span of 22 bases. CDR1 and CDR2 from the germline V gene are MNHEY and SMNVEV (reference sequence). CDR3 sequence (DNA): TGTGCCAGCAGTCCAGACATAGGACGGAGTCACAATACGCAGTATTTT. Translating gives CASSPDIGRSHNTQYF.